The subject of this entry is one TCR delta chain. TCRdb has a much larger clone's protein, which differs at residue 7 from the translation of this DNA, likely because of a read error; what is shown is the protein translated from the DNA. The CDR3 has 19 amino acids. V was trimmed by 1 base and J by 3 bases, leaving 26 bases between them. Germline CDR1 is GEAIGNYY and CDR2 is EKD. TCRdb reanalyzed the RT-PCR reads using CATT. Of roughly 3,200 delta-chain clones in the sample, 1.5% to 2% were seen once. The source of the sample is a study of gamma-delta T cells after stem cell transplantation. The specimen sequenced was gamma-delta T cells. The rearrangement links TRDV2 to TRDJ1, with D perhaps TRDD3 (6 bases). The origin of this receptor is a human donor. It is not recorded whose cells these are; they may come from a transplant donor. In DNA form, the CDR3 reads TGTGCCTGTGACACTCTGCATCCAACCCGGGGATCTCGTCCCGATAAACTCATCTTT. Protein: CACDTLHPTRGSRPDKLIF.